The 14 T cell receptor beta chains presented below share a single source sample, sequenced in a study of CD8 T cells in ankylosing spondylitis. TCRdb ran MiXCR on the 5' RACE reads and lists one entry per CDR3 protein. The sample carries more than 400,000 distinct CDR3 sequences, approximately 5% recorded once. Study conclusions and caveats: For ankylosing spondylitis blood, a TCR beta motif of 7 to 9 highly homologous variants appeared characteristic.

Antigen specificity for these receptors is unknown. Sequenced input: blood, either unsorted or a sorted T cell fraction (not recorded which). The receptors stem from a male donor with ankylosing spondylitis.

This clonotype turned up a few times. The rearrangement joins TRBV20-1 to TRBJ2-7, with TRBD2 identical over 9 bases. Trimming removed 0 bases from V and 3 bases from J; junction bases left unmatched: 9. The CDR3 spans 16 residues. In germline, CDR1 is DFQATT, CDR2 SNEGSKA (reference sequence). The CDR3 sequence: CSARDAGSGRNYEQYF. CDR3 DNA: TGCAGTGCTAGAGATGCGGGTAGCGGGAGAAACTACGAGCAGTACTTC.

This clonotype was observed at least ten times. The rearrangement uses TRBV29-1 and TRBJ1-2, with D possibly TRBD1 on 5 matching bases. The germline V gene has CDR1 SQVTM and CDR2 ANQGSEA. The CDR3 extends over 14 amino acids. V lost 6 bases and J lost 0, with 14 bases in between. CDR3 sequence: CSVLGPNTNYGYTF. The CDR3 region has the DNA TGCAGCGTGCTGGGACCGAATACTAACTATGGCTACACCTTC.

The V gene is TRBV18, the J gene TRBJ1-6, with D perhaps TRBD1 (5 bases). The CDR3 loop spans 15 amino acids. V was clipped by 5 bases and J by 10 bases, with 18 bases between them. Germline V gene sequence: CDR1 KGHSH, CDR2 LQKENI. CDR3: CASSELGVLGSPLHF. In DNA form, the CDR3 reads TGTGCCAGCTCAGAGTTAGGGGTATTGGGGTCACCCCTCCACTTT.

This clonotype was recorded many times. The rearrangement uses TRBV7-2 and TRBJ2-7; D is ambiguous. V lost 5 bases and J lost 0, with 14 bases in between. Per the germline V gene, CDR1 is SGHTA and CDR2 is FQGNSA. The CDR3 has 15 residues. CDR3 in DNA: TGTGCCAGCAGCCCCCACACTTCCGTCTCCTACGAGCAGTACTTC. Protein product: CASSPHTSVSYEQYF.

This clonotype has only a few counts. The rearrangement joins TRBV29-1 to TRBJ2-7; the D is unclear. This CDR3 contains 10 residues. Trimming took off 6 bases at V and 4 bases at J, with 7 bases between the two ends. Per germline, CDR1 SQVTM and CDR2 ANQGSEA. CDR3 sequence reads: CSVIGYEQYF. CDR3 DNA sequence: TGCAGCGTGATCGGGTACGAGCAGTACTTC.

This clonotype was seen only a few times. The V and J genes are TRBV27 and TRBJ2-3; 7 nucleotides match TRBD1. The CDR3 has 19 amino acids. Trimming removed 6 bases from V and 3 bases from J; junction bases left unmatched: 21. In germline, CDR1 is MNHEY, CDR2 SMNVEV (reference sequence). The CDR3 loop is CASSRTGQRPSRVTDTQYF. The CDR3, as DNA: TGTGCCAGCAGCCGGACAGGCCAAAGGCCCTCGAGGGTTACAGATACGCAGTATTTT.

V usage is TRBV21-1 and J usage is TRBJ2-7; the table calls TRBD1, which could not be checked here. TRBV21-1 is a known pseudogene. The CDR3 covers 20 residues. CDR3 DNA sequence: TGTGCCAGCAGCATCCGGGACAGGGCAAGTGTCGGGGATAGTATCTACGAGCAGTACTTC. This sequence encodes CASSIRDRASVGDSIYEQYF.

This clonotype was detected many times. V and J are TRBV15 and TRBJ1-2; the D is unclear. CDR1 and CDR2 (germline): LNHNV, YYDKDF (reference sequence). Deletions cut 2 bases from V and 0 bases from J, with 4 bases between. The CDR3 has 13 amino acids. CDR3 residues: CATSRSTNYGYTF. In DNA form, the CDR3 reads TGTGCCACCAGCAGATCTACTAACTATGGCTACACCTTC.

This clonotype has at least ten counts. The chain has TRBV20-1 and TRBJ1-1; D might be TRBD1 (5 bases). CDR3 length: 12 amino acids. Between the trimmed V and J ends, which lost 4 bases and 4 bases, there was a span of 10 bases. Per the germline V gene, CDR1 is DFQATT and CDR2 is SNEGSKA (reference sequence). Here the CDR3 reads CSANQGGTEAFF. The CDR3 bases are TGCAGTGCTAACCAGGGTGGCACTGAAGCTTTCTTT.

This chain joins TRBV4-2 and TRBJ2-3, with D perhaps TRBD2 (7 bases). The ends were cut back, 0 bases at V and 10 bases at J, with 17 bases in the middle. The CDR3 totals 15 residues. From germline, CDR1 is LGHNA and CDR2 YNFKEQ. The CDR3 reads CASSQDPGGREPQYF. CDR3 sequence (DNA): TGTGCCAGCAGCCAAGATCCGGGGGGCAGGGAACCGCAGTATTTT.

This clonotype was observed many times. The rearrangement links TRBV20-1 to TRBJ1-2, with unresolved D. Germline assignment: CDR1 DFQATT and CDR2 SNEGSKA (reference sequence). The CDR3 runs to 13 residues. Trimming pared 5 bases from V and 8 bases from J, leaving 18 bases between. The CDR3 protein is CSAWAEGQDGYTF. The CDR3 DNA reads TGCAGTGCTTGGGCGGAAGGCCAGGACGGCTACACCTTC.

This clonotype has at least ten counts. This chain connects TRBV9 to TRBJ2-5; 8 bases line up with TRBD2. The CDR3 spans 16 residues. J lost 5 bases, V lost 4 bases, and 13 bases had no gene match. The germline CDR1 and CDR2 sequences are SGDLS and YYNGEE. CDR3 bases: TGTGCCAGCAGCAAAGGTAGCGGGGATGGGCTTGAGACCCAGTACTTC. Amino acids: CASSKGSGDGLETQYF. The full variable domain, completed using reference TRBV9 and TRBJ2-5, is DSGVTQTPKHLITATGQRVTLRCSPRSGDLSVYWYQQSLDQGLQFLIQYYNGEERAKGNILERFSAQQFPDLHSELNLSSLELGDSALYFCASSKGSGDGLETQYFGPGTRLLVL.

This clonotype occurred many times. The rearrangement uses TRBV7-2 and TRBJ2-7; no reliable D call. Trimming shortened V by 3 bases and J by 1 base, and 13 bases separated the two germline ends. CDR3 length equals 15 residues. The germline CDR1 and CDR2 sequences are SGHTA and FQGNSA. The CDR3, as DNA: TGTGCCAGCAGCTTTGTACCCCAACTATCCTACGAGCAGTACTTC. Its protein product is CASSFVPQLSYEQYF. Complete variable domain (other parts from reference TRBV7-2 and TRBJ2-7): GAGVSQSPSNKVTEKGKDVELRCDPISGHTALYWYRQSLGQGLEFLIYFQGNSAPDKSGLPSDRFSAERTGGSVSTLTIQRTQQEDSAVYLCASSFVPQLSYEQYFGPGTRLTVT.

This clonotype showed up many times. The rearrangement links TRBV12-3 or TRBV12-4 to TRBJ2-7; maybe TRBD2 (5 bases). With 2 bases removed from V and 0 bases from J, the gap between germline ends came to 14 bases. The CDR3 has 16 residues. The chain's CDR3 is CASSLSRSEGSYEQYF. In DNA form, the CDR3 reads TGTGCCAGCAGTTTATCTCGGAGTGAGGGCTCCTACGAGCAGTACTTC.